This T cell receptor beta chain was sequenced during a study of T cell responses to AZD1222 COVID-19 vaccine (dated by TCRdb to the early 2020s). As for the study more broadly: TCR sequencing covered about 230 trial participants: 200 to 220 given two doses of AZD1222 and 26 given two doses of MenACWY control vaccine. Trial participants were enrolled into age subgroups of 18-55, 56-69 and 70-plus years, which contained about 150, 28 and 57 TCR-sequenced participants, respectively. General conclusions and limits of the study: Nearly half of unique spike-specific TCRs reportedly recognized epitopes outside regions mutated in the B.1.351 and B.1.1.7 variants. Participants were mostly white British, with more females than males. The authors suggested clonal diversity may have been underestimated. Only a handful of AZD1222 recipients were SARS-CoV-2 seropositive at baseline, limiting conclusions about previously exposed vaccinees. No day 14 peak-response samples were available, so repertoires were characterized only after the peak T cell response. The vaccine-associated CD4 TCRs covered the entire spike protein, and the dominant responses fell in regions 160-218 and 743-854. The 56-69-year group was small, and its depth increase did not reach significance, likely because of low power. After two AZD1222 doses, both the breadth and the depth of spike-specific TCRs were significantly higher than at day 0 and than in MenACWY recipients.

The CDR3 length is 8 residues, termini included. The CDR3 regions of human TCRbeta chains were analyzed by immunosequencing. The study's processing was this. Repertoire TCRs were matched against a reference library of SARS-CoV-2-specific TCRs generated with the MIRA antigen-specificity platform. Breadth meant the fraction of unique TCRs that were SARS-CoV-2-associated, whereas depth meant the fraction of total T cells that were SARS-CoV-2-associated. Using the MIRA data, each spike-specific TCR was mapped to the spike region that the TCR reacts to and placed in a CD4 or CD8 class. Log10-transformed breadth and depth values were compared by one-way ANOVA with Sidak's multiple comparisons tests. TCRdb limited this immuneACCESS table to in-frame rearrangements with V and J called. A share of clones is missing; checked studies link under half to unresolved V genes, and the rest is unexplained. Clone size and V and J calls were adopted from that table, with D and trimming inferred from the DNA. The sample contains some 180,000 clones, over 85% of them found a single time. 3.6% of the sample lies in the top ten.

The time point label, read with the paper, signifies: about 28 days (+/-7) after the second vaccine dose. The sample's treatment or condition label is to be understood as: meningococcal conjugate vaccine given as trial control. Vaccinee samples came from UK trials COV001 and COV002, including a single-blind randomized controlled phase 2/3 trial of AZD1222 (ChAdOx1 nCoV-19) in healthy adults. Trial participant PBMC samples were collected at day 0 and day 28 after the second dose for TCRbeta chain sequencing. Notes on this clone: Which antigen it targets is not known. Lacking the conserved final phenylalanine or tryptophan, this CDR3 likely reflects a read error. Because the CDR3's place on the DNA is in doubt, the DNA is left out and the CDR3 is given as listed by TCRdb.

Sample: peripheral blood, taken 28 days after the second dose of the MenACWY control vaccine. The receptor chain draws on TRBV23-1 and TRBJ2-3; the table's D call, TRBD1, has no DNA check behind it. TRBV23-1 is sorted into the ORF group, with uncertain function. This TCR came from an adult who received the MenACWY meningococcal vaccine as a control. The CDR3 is CASSPGQR.